Shown below are 5 T cell receptor beta chains from a single sample sequenced in a study of monozygotic twins with cystic fibrosis. The table came from immunoSEQ multiplex PCR; TCRdb's copy has only in-frame clones and leaves some out. Of 30,000 to 45,000 clones in the sample, 84% were seen once. The sample taken for sequencing was blood. These receptors all come from a girl aged 2 to 9 with cystic fibrosis.

This clone appeared a single time. Here the CDR3 DNA reads TGCGCCAGCATTCCGGGACTGACCCAAGAGACCCAGTACTTC. Its translation is CASIPGLTQETQYF. The chain carries TRBV5-1 and TRBJ2-5; possible D gene TRBD2, 6 bases. Per germline, CDR1 SGHRS and CDR2 YFSETQ. The V end was cut by 6 bases, the J end by 1 base, with 13 bases between. This CDR3 has 14 residues.

CDR3 DNA: TGTGCCAGCAGTGAAGAACTAGTGGGTTCCTGGGGGGCCAACGTCCTGACTTTC. Amino acids: CASSEELVGSWGANVLTF. The chain links TRBV2 to TRBJ2-6, with D tentatively TRBD2 (5 bases). V lost 1 base, J lost 4 bases, and 17 bases lay in between. This CDR3 is 18 amino acids long. Germline CDR1 is SNHLY and CDR2 is FYNNEI.

The chain combines TRBV4-2 with TRBJ2-7, with D perhaps TRBD1 or TRBD2 (5 bases each). The germline V gene has CDR1 LGHNA and CDR2 YNFKEQ. The CDR3 totals 13 residues. The V end lost 8 bases, the J end lost 2 bases, and 13 bases lay between the germline ends. CDR3 protein: CASSPGLTYEQYF. The DNA of the CDR3 is TGTGCCAGCTCCCCGGGGCTAACCTACGAGCAGTACTTC.

This clone has just a few counts. The gene calls are TRBV6-1 and TRBJ2-1; 8 bases fit TRBD1. This CDR3 comprises 16 residues. The junction had 3 bases not matched to a gene; V was cut back by 2 bases and J by 0 bases. Germline V CDR1 and CDR2: MNHNS, SASEGT. CDR3 sequence: CASSERTGSSYNEQFF. Written as DNA, the CDR3 is TGTGCCAGCAGTGAACGGACAGGGAGCTCCTACAATGAGCAGTTCTTC.

The chain joins TRBV6-5 to TRBJ1-2, with D hard to call. The CDR3 extends over 12 amino acids. V was pared by 4 bases and J by 2 bases, with 5 bases between. Germline CDR1 MNHEY, CDR2 SVGAGI. CDR3 coding DNA: TGTGCCAGCAGTTCCAAAAACTATGGCTACACCTTC. Translating it yields CASSSKNYGYTF.